The 17 T cell receptor beta chains below come from one sample, sequenced in a study of blood T cell repertoires in COVID-19. Profiled with immunoSEQ multiplex PCR; TCRdb holds only in-frame clones, not every one. The repertoire has a few hundred thousand clones, roughly 90% of them found once; the top ten carry around 12%. Sequencing was done on a sample of peripheral blood. Receptor source: a woman in her sixties with acute or convalescent COVID-19.

V gene TRBV29-1 combines with J gene TRBJ2-7, with TRBD1 as a possible D gene (6 bases). The germline V gene has CDR1 SQVTM and CDR2 ANQGSEA. The CDR3 is 13 residues long. V gave up 4 bases and J gave up 4 bases, with 14 bases separating them. Here the CDR3 DNA reads TGCAGCGTTGTCGGGGACAAGAGATACGAGCAGTACTTC. Residues: CSVVGDKRYEQYF.

This chain connects TRBV19 to TRBJ2-1; the match to TRBD2 covers 11 bases. The germline CDR1 and CDR2 sequences are LNHDA and SQIVND (reference sequence). The CDR3 sequence is 16 residues long. Trimming removed 8 bases from V and 4 bases from J; junction bases left unmatched: 10. The CDR3 loop reads CASQISVAGGYNEQFF. CDR3 coding DNA: TGTGCCAGTCAGATCAGCGTAGCGGGGGGGTACAATGAGCAGTTCTTC. The full variable domain, rest sourced from reference TRBV19 and TRBJ2-1, is DGGITQSPKYLFRKEGQNVTLSCEQNLNHDAMYWYRQDPGQGLRLIYYSQIVNDFQKGDIAEGYSVSREKKESFPLTVTSAQKNPTAFYLCASQISVAGGYNEQFFGPGTRLTVL.

The chain uses TRBV29-1 and TRBJ2-3; no firm D call. V was trimmed by 2 bases and J by 5 bases, leaving 11 bases between them. This CDR3 contains 13 residues. Per the germline V gene, CDR1 is SQVTM and CDR2 is ANQGSEA. The CDR3 is CSVEMMAQDTQYF. CDR3 DNA sequence: TGCAGCGTTGAAATGATGGCCCAAGATACGCAGTATTTT.

The genes are TRBV5-1 and TRBJ1-5, with a possible D match to TRBD1 (6 bases). The CDR3 has 15 residues. Germline V CDR1 and CDR2: SGHRS, YFSETQ. Deletions cut 0 bases from V and 5 bases from J, with 12 bases between. Written as DNA, the CDR3 is TGCGCCAGCAGCTTGGTGGGCAGGGGCGATCAGCCCCAGCATTTT. It yields the protein CASSLVGRGDQPQHF.

The gene calls are TRBV19 and TRBJ1-1; a possible D gene is TRBD1 (6 bases). The CDR3 totals 15 residues. V dropped 2 bases and J dropped 4 bases, with 14 bases sitting between them. Per the germline V gene, CDR1 is LNHDA and CDR2 is SQIVND (reference sequence). The CDR3 coding sequence is TGTGCCAGTAGTATACAGGGGACCGGGTCCACTGAAGCTTTCTTT. Translating gives CASSIQGTGSTEAFF.

The chain recombines TRBV5-4 with TRBJ1-2; D remains unclear. Trimming stripped 4 bases from V and 3 bases from J, with 22 bases between. The germline V gene encodes CDR1 SGHNT and CDR2 YYREEE (reference sequence). The CDR3 runs 17 residues. In nucleotides, the CDR3 is TGTGCCAGCAGCGGCGGGGTCAGGCACAATTCAGACTATGGCTACACCTTC. Protein sequence: CASSGGVRHNSDYGYTF.

This clone was counted a single time. DNA for the CDR3: TGTGCCAGCAGTGAAAGACCTGTTGGAGGGGAGCAGTACTTC. This translates into CASSERPVGGEQYF. The rearrangement joins TRBV2 to TRBJ2-7; possible D gene TRBD2, 6 bases. Trimming left V 2 bases short and J 7 bases short, with 15 bases between. CDR3 length: 14 amino acids. Per germline, CDR1 SNHLY and CDR2 FYNNEI.

The rearrangement joins TRBV28 to TRBJ1-1; no definite D call. Trimming stripped 7 bases from V and 5 bases from J, with 8 bases between. The CDR3 has 11 residues. Per the germline V gene, CDR1 is MDHEN and CDR2 is SYDVKM. The CDR3 DNA reads as TGTGCCAGCATCTTTCGGACTGAAGCTTTCTTT. Amino acids: CASIFRTEAFF.

The chain couples TRBV6-4 to TRBJ1-1; 7 bases fit TRBD1. V dropped 6 bases and J dropped 11; count of bases not matched to a gene: 9. There are 12 residues in the CDR3. The germline CDR1 and CDR2 sequences are MRHNA and SNTAGT. The DNA of the CDR3 is TGTGCCAGCAGAGGGGACAGTAAGTATGCTTTCTTT. Translation gives CASRGDSKYAFF.

The rearrangement links TRBV5-4 to TRBJ2-7; TRBD1 agrees at 10 bases. The length of the CDR3 is 14 residues. Germline V lookup: CDR1 SGHNT, CDR2 YYREEE (reference sequence). The V and J ends lost 4 bases and 2 bases, in that order; junction bases with no gene match: 3. This CDR3 reads CASSPGTGAYEQYF. DNA for the CDR3: TGTGCCAGCAGCCCAGGGACAGGGGCCTACGAGCAGTACTTC. Based on the CDR3 plus reference TRBV5-4 and TRBJ2-7, the full variable domain is ETGVTQSPTHLIKTRGQQVTLRCSSQSGHNTVSWYQQALGQGPQFIFQYYREEENGRGNFPPRFSGLQFPNYSSELNVNALELDDSALYLCASSPGTGAYEQYFGPGTRLTVT.

The rearrangement links TRBV19 to TRBJ1-5; TRBD1 might be the D (5 bases). V lost 3 bases, J lost 5 bases, and 20 bases lay in between. This CDR3 contains 17 residues. The germline gives CDR1 LNHDA, CDR2 SQIVND (reference sequence). The CDR3 nucleotides read TGTGCCAGTAGTATCTCCGGAATCCGACAGCTTTATCAGCCCCAGCATTTT. Amino acids: CASSISGIRQLYQPQHF. Supplemented by reference TRBV19 and TRBJ1-5, the full variable domain reads DGGITQSPKYLFRKEGQNVTLSCEQNLNHDAMYWYRQDPGQGLRLIYYSQIVNDFQKGDIAEGYSVSREKKESFPLTVTSAQKNPTAFYLCASSISGIRQLYQPQHFGDGTRLSIL.

V gene TRBV5-1 combines with J gene TRBJ2-1; 9 bases fit TRBD2. CDR1 and CDR2 from the germline V gene are SGHRS and YFSETQ. Unmatched junction bases numbered 5, after V lost 3 bases and J lost 4 bases. The CDR3 has 15 amino acids. The CDR3 nucleotides read TGCGCCAGCAGCTCATTAGCGGGAGATTACAATGAGCAGTTCTTC. It encodes CASSSLAGDYNEQFF.

This chain joins TRBV5-1 and TRBJ2-7; 8 positions match TRBD1. Per germline, CDR1 SGHRS and CDR2 YFSETQ. V shed 2 bases, J shed 3 bases, and the junction held 4 bases outside the gene matches. The CDR3 extends over 14 amino acids. CDR3 sequence: CASSFGQGYYEQYF. The DNA for the CDR3 is TGCGCCAGCAGCTTCGGACAGGGATACTACGAGCAGTACTTC.

The chain combines TRBV3-1 (or the pseudogene TRBV3-2) with TRBJ1-6; D call uncertain. From germline, CDR1 is LGHDT and CDR2 YNNKEL (reference sequence). V lost 3 bases and J lost 9, with 18 bases in between. The CDR3 is 16 residues long. DNA of the CDR3: TGTGCCAGCAGCCACCCCACCCAATCAGGAAGTTCACCCCTCCACTTT. Translation gives CASSHPTQSGSSPLHF.

The genes are TRBV5-8 and TRBJ1-2; possibly TRBD1 for D (5 bases). CDR1 is SGHTS, CDR2 YDEGEE, per germline. Between the trimmed V and J ends, which lost 3 bases and 4 bases, there was a span of 16 bases. The CDR3 runs to 15 residues. CDR3 DNA sequence: TGTGCCAGCAGCTCGTCGATTGTTAGGGGCTATGGCTACACCTTC. This gives the protein CASSSSIVRGYGYTF.

In this sample, this clone turned up a few times. The J gene is TRBJ2-1, the V gene TRBV6-5, with 7 bases that match TRBD2. Germline-derived CDR1 and CDR2 are MNHEY and SVGAGI. The CDR3 loop spans 14 amino acids. Trimming at V came to 8 bases and at J to 7 bases, leaving 11 bases not matched to a gene. The CDR3 protein is CASWRAGVWNEQFF. The DNA of the CDR3 is TGTGCCAGCTGGAGGGCGGGGGTCTGGAATGAGCAGTTCTTC.

This chain connects TRBV9 to TRBJ1-6; TRBD1 matches at 7 bases. V lost 3 bases and J lost 9; bases outside the gene matches: 6. The CDR3 has 14 amino acids. Germline V gene sequence: CDR1 SGDLS, CDR2 YYNGEE. In nucleotides, the CDR3 is TGTGCCAGCAGCGGAGACAGGGTTTTTTCACCCCTCCACTTT. It specifies CASSGDRVFSPLHF.